The 11 T cell receptor beta chains reported below all come from one sample, sequenced in a study of CD4 T cells in relation to SARS-CoV-2 and coronaviruses (dated by TCRdb to the early 2020s). CD4+ T cells from unexposed donors were collected before the COVID-19 pandemic (2011-2018). Library preparation was by the immunoSEQ multiplex PCR assay. This immuneACCESS table, as held by TCRdb, lists in-frame sequences with V and J called but not all clones. Of the missing ones, under half trace to an unresolved V gene in checked studies; the others have no known cause. The sample yields around 69,000 clones; about 94% were counted once. Clones ranked in the top ten supply roughly 0.14% of the sample. The material sequenced was naive CD4+ T cells from PBMCs. Taken with the paper, the label for cell subset or site translates to: naive CD4+ T cells isolated by negative enrichment. These receptor sequences come from a human donor in good health.

The J gene is TRBJ2-3, the V gene TRBV4-1; 7 bases are shared with TRBD1. CDR3 length: 17 amino acids. The germline V gene has CDR1 MGHRA and CDR2 YSYEKL. After removal of 2 bases from V and 0 bases from J, the junction contained 8 bases not matched to a gene. CDR3 DNA: TGCGCCAGCAGCCAAAAGGGGGACAGCTCTAGCACAGATACGCAGTATTTT. The encoded protein is CASSQKGDSSSTDTQYF.

The chain couples TRBV21-1 to TRBJ2-1; the table's D call, TRBD2, has no DNA check behind it. TRBV21-1 is noted as a pseudogene. The CDR3 loop spans 20 amino acids. CDR3 protein: CASSNSVWTSGNCSYNEQFF. The CDR3 bases are TGTGCCAGCAGCAACTCTGTTTGGACTAGCGGAAATTGTTCGTACAATGAGCAGTTCTTC.

The chain is built from TRBV19 and TRBJ2-2; no definite D call. V lost 5 bases to trimming and J lost 5 bases, with 15 bases between them. The CDR3 is 15 residues long. Germline V lookup: CDR1 LNHDA, CDR2 SQIVND (reference sequence). CDR3 region: CASSPARRGTGELFF. Here the CDR3 DNA reads TGTGCCAGTAGTCCCGCGAGGAGAGGAACCGGGGAGCTGTTTTTT.

The table lists this clone with a count of one. The V gene is TRBV9, the J gene TRBJ2-5; D uncertain. Trimming shortened V by 3 bases and J by 5 bases, and 17 bases separated the two germline ends. In germline, CDR1 is SGDLS, CDR2 YYNGEE. This CDR3 is 15 amino acids long. CDR3 coding DNA: TGTGCCAGCAGCGCAGCCGGACGCCAATCGGAGACCCAGTACTTC. This gives the protein CASSAAGRQSETQYF.

The chain recombines TRBV3-1 (or the pseudogene TRBV3-2) with TRBJ1-3; D is unresolved. CDR3 size: 12 residues. Germline assignment: CDR1 LGHDT and CDR2 YNNKEL (reference sequence). The ends were cut back, 1 base at V and 7 bases at J, with 5 bases in the middle. The CDR3 loop reads CASSQVLNTIYF. CDR3 in DNA: TGTGCCAGCAGCCAAGTTCTGAACACCATATATTTT.

The rearrangement joins TRBV28 to TRBJ2-2; TRBD2 aligns across 10 bases. The V gene's germline CDR1 is MDHEN and CDR2 SYDVKM. Unmatched junction bases numbered 16, after V lost 4 bases and J lost 5 bases. This CDR3 contains 19 residues. CDR3 coding DNA: TGTGCCAGCAGTTCCCGCCGCAAAGCGGGAGGGCCCGGAACCGGGGAGCTGTTTTTT. As protein: CASSSRRKAGGPGTGELFF.

The chain links TRBV19 to TRBJ2-7, with TRBD2 matching over 11 bases. V dropped 6 bases and J dropped 2; count of bases not matched to a gene: 12. Germline assignment: CDR1 LNHDA and CDR2 SQIVND (reference sequence). The CDR3 has 17 amino acids. The CDR3 reads CASSPLAGAPLAYEQYF. In DNA, the CDR3 is TGTGCCAGTAGCCCACTAGCGGGAGCCCCGCTGGCCTACGAGCAGTACTTC.

The V and J genes are TRBV7-2 and TRBJ1-1, with 8 bases fitting TRBD1. CDR1 is SGHTA and CDR2 is FQGNSA in the germline V gene. V gave up 4 bases and J gave up 5 bases; unmatched junction bases: 6. The CDR3 consists of 14 residues. The CDR3 loop is CASSYGTGRTEAFF. CDR3 bases: TGTGCCAGCAGCTACGGGACAGGTCGTACTGAAGCTTTCTTT.

The chain has TRBV5-8 and TRBJ1-5, with D unresolved. The CDR3 is 11 residues long. Looked up from germline, CDR1 is SGHTS and CDR2 is YDEGEE. V was cut by 0 bases and J by 6 bases, with 1 base left in between. The CDR3 nucleotides are TGTGCCAGCAGCTTGGTTCAGCCCCAGCATTTT. Residues: CASSLVQPQHF. Combining the CDR3 with reference TRBV5-8 and TRBJ1-5 gives the whole variable domain EAGVTQSPTHLIKTRGQQATLRCSPISGHTSVYWYQQALGLGLQFLLWYDEGEERNRGNFPPRFSGRQFPNYSSELNVNALELEDSALYLCASSLVQPQHFGDGTRLSIL.

The chain joins TRBV6-5 to TRBJ2-5; 8 bases line up with TRBD2. This CDR3 has 16 residues. Trimming took 0 bases from V and 8 from J; bases not matched to a gene: 11. The V gene's germline CDR1 is MNHEY and CDR2 SVGAGI. The CDR3 is CASSYSMRGVRETQYF. CDR3 nucleotide sequence: TGTGCCAGCAGTTACTCGATGCGGGGGGTACGCGAAACCCAGTACTTC.

The J gene is TRBJ2-7, the V gene TRBV6-5; 7 nucleotides agree with TRBD1. V lost 2 bases, J lost 8 bases, and 3 bases stayed unmatched. The CDR3 runs to 12 residues. Germline V gene data show CDR1 as MNHEY and CDR2 as SVGAGI. The CDR3 sequence: CASSYQGEKQYF. CDR3 DNA: TGTGCCAGCAGTTACCAGGGGGAGAAGCAGTACTTC.